The 10 T cell receptor beta chains below were found in one sample sequenced in a study of blood T cell repertoires in COVID-19. Assay: immunoSEQ multiplex PCR; the TCRdb copy retains only in-frame clones and omits some. The table shows about 160,000 clones, with roughly 80% occurring only once. Sequenced: peripheral blood. The receptors were sampled from an elderly woman with acute or convalescent COVID-19.

This sequence joins TRBV18 and TRBJ2-5; a possible D gene is TRBD2 (6 bases). V was cut by 6 bases and J by 7 bases, with 15 bases left in between. Germline V lookup: CDR1 KGHSH, CDR2 LQKENI. The CDR3 has 13 amino acids. CDR3 in DNA: TGTGCCAGCTCGGAGGGACGGGAGTCGACCCAGTACTTC. The encoded protein is CASSEGRESTQYF.

V usage is TRBV20-1 and J usage is TRBJ1-4; D remains ambiguous. The CDR3 loop spans 10 amino acids. Per germline, CDR1 DFQATT and CDR2 SNEGSKA (reference sequence). Trimming took 3 bases from V and 16 from J, leaving 12 bases between them. The CDR3 spells CSARRAAPFF. Written as DNA, the CDR3 is TGCAGTGCTAGGAGGGCAGCCCCGTTTTTT.

The chain combines TRBV16 with TRBJ2-1; 7 nucleotides line up with TRBD2. V dropped 0 bases and J dropped 7; count of bases not matched to a gene: 9. The CDR3 runs 16 residues. Germline CDR1 KGHSY, CDR2 FQNENV. The CDR3 nucleotides are TGTGCCAGCAGCCAATCGGGGAGGGAGGGCTGGAATGAGCAGTTCTTC. Translating it yields CASSQSGREGWNEQFF.

This clone has just a few counts. The CDR3: CASSPNHKQAREFELFF. The CDR3 DNA reads TGTGCCAGCAGCCCCAACCACAAACAGGCTCGGGAGTTCGAGCTGTTTTTT. V is TRBV28 and J is TRBJ2-2, with D maybe TRBD2 (6 bases). Germline V gives CDR1 MDHEN, CDR2 SYDVKM. V gave up 6 bases and J gave up 11 bases, with 28 bases separating them. The length of the CDR3 is 17 residues.

The V gene is TRBV19, the J gene TRBJ2-2, with D possibly TRBD2 on 6 matching bases. Germline V gene lookup returns CDR1 LNHDA and CDR2 SQIVND (reference sequence). Trimming removed 6 bases at V and 7 bases at J, with 15 bases between. The CDR3 runs to 14 residues. Written as DNA, the CDR3 is TGTGCCAGTAGCTCGCCGGGGGATCGCGGGGAGCTGTTTTTT. Translation: CASSSPGDRGELFF.

The V call is TRBV27, the J call TRBJ1-2; the D gene is possibly TRBD1 (6 bases). V was trimmed by 1 base and J by 6 bases, leaving 18 bases between them. The germline V gene encodes CDR1 MNHEY and CDR2 SMNVEV (reference sequence). The CDR3 sequence is 16 residues long. Written as DNA, the CDR3 is TGTGCCAGCAGTTTATTATTACAGGGTGATTTTAATGGCTACACCTTC. Its translation: CASSLLLQGDFNGYTF.

V usage is TRBV5-8 and J usage is TRBJ1-6, with D maybe TRBD1 (5 bases). The CDR3 totals 16 residues. Germline assignment: CDR1 SGHTS and CDR2 YDEGEE. Trimming shortened V by 4 bases and J by 6 bases, and 17 bases separated the two germline ends. For the CDR3, the DNA is TGTGCCAGCAGCCCAGGGTTGGGGAGGAGTAATTCACCCCTCCACTTT. Protein sequence: CASSPGLGRSNSPLHF.

This clone was seen a single time. The chain couples TRBV5-8 to TRBJ2-7; TRBD1 agrees at 9 bases. Germline-derived CDR1 and CDR2 are SGHTS and YDEGEE. The CDR3 runs 14 residues. V dropped 4 bases and J dropped 2; count of bases not matched to a gene: 4. For the CDR3, the DNA is TGTGCCAGCAGCCCCCGGACAGGGGCCTACGAGCAGTACTTC. Protein: CASSPRTGAYEQYF.

V and J are TRBV5-1 and TRBJ2-2; tentatively, D is TRBD1 (6 bases). Germline V gene data show CDR1 as SGHRS and CDR2 as YFSETQ. The germline V and J ends were trimmed by 4 bases and 6 bases, with 22 bases remaining between them. The CDR3 is 17 amino acids. CDR3 loop: CASSPGSQGYNSGELFF. The CDR3 coding sequence is TGCGCCAGCAGCCCGGGCTCACAGGGTTACAATTCCGGGGAGCTGTTTTTT.

This chain joins TRBV28 and TRBJ2-7, with TRBD1 identical over 9 bases. The CDR3 is 12 amino acids. The germline V gene encodes CDR1 MDHEN and CDR2 SYDVKM. Trimming cost V 8 bases and J 5 bases; bases outside gene matches: 4. The CDR3 loop reads CASGTGSHEQYF. In DNA, the CDR3 is TGTGCCAGCGGGACAGGGTCCCACGAGCAGTACTTC.